These T cell receptor beta chains were read from a single sample in a study of blood T cell repertoires in COVID-19. Data came from immunoSEQ multiplex PCR; TCRdb stores just in-frame clones and leaves some out. The sample has nearly 100,000 clones; roughly four fifths are singletons. Sequencing used peripheral blood. The source of these receptors is a man between 70 and 80 years old with acute or convalescent COVID-19. CDR3s include the opening cysteine and the closing phenylalanine or tryptophan.

V: TRBV24-1
J: TRBJ2-3
CDR3: CATSDRGQGTDTQYF

V: TRBV5-1
J: TRBJ2-1
CDR3: CASSSPLGRDYNEQFF

V: TRBV10-3
J: TRBJ2-7
CDR3: CAIKGGSDEQYF

V: TRBV11-2
J: TRBJ1-5
CDR3: CASSLDRDQPQHF

V: TRBV25-1
J: TRBJ2-1
CDR3: CASSELGQSYNEQFF

V: TRBV18
J: TRBJ2-5
CDR3: CASSPGRRETQYF

V: TRBV18
J: TRBJ2-5
CDR3: CASSYAAASRETQYF

V: TRBV30
J: TRBJ2-1
CDR3: CAWSRRIGGDYNEQFF

V: TRBV27
J: TRBJ1-2
CDR3: CASSSETGGAGYGYTF

V: TRBV7-3
J: TRBJ2-1
CDR3: CASSLASPAGGPYEQFF

V: TRBV7-2
J: TRBJ2-7
CDR3: CASSLGSAGFDEQYF

V: TRBV9
J: TRBJ1-2
CDR3: CASSVGEIRRDGYTF

V: TRBV2
J: TRBJ2-6
CDR3: CASSDPRERLTSGANVLTF

V: TRBV9
J: TRBJ1-3
CDR3: CASSVEWDKAVSSGNTIYF

V: TRBV7-2
J: TRBJ2-1
CDR3: CASTPSGAYNEQFF

V: TRBV10-1
J: TRBJ1-5
CDR3: CASSDPGTEELYSNQPQHF

V: TRBV5-4
J: TRBJ2-1
CDR3: CASSSRTGRINEQFF

V: TRBV6-2/TRBV6-3
J: TRBJ1-1
CDR3: CASSYQGNTEAFF

V: TRBV12-3/TRBV12-4
J: TRBJ2-1
CDR3: CASIAGDYNEQFF

V: TRBV7-9
J: TRBJ2-3
CDR3: CASSGGTTDTQYF

V: TRBV18
J: TRBJ1-2
CDR3: CASSSRTGNYGYTF

V: TRBV5-1
J: TRBJ1-5
CDR3: CASSRTGNQPQHF

V: TRBV19
J: TRBJ1-6
CDR3: CASTADRINSPLHF

V: TRBV7-7
J: TRBJ2-3
CDR3: CASSRGGGTDTQYF

V: TRBV28
J: TRBJ2-3
CDR3: CASISGADTQYF

V: TRBV30
J: TRBJ2-7
CDR3: CAWSVGGGSYEQYF

V: TRBV27
J: TRBJ1-2
CDR3: CASSLLGVDYGYTF

V: TRBV19
J: TRBJ2-7
CDR3: CASSIVGGSTRYEQYF

V: TRBV4-2
J: TRBJ2-7
CDR3: CASSQETSGPIQQYF

V: TRBV19
J: TRBJ2-1
CDR3: CASRQAGGHYNEQFF

V: TRBV3-1/TRBV3-2
J: TRBJ1-5
CDR3: CASSLTGSNQPQHF

V: TRBV4-1
J: TRBJ2-4
CDR3: CASSQVTTGVSRLAKNIQYF

V: TRBV7-9
J: TRBJ2-5
CDR3: CASGEGPETQYF

V: TRBV5-6
J: TRBJ1-4
CDR3: CASSLPGQGSEKLFF

V: TRBV4-2
J: TRBJ1-2
CDR3: CASSQDFRPTGESYGYTF

V: TRBV7-9
J: TRBJ2-2
CDR3: CASSTSPDRVTGELFF

V: TRBV5-1
J: TRBJ2-1
CDR3: CASSVRFMGHNEQFF

V: TRBV6-4
J: TRBJ1-5
CDR3: CASSDPEPQHF

V: TRBV19
J: TRBJ2-1
CDR3: CASSIVTAGVANEQFF

V: TRBV6-1
J: TRBJ1-3
CDR3: CASSSGSGNTIYF

V: TRBV7-8
J: TRBJ2-1
CDR3: CASSSGQLMSNEQFF

V: TRBV27
J: TRBJ1-2
CDR3: CASRKEVQDRGHGYTF

V: TRBV6-6
J: TRBJ2-7
CDR3: CASSYSGGTIYEQYF

V: TRBV5-4
J: TRBJ2-7
CDR3: CASSLPGTRVYEQYF

V: TRBV5-1
J: TRBJ2-1
CDR3: CASQGQGRFNEQFF

V: TRBV15
J: TRBJ1-1
CDR3: CATSRDPGYMNTEAFF

V: TRBV3-1/TRBV3-2
J: TRBJ1-6
CDR3: CASSDSPSPPSYNSPLHF

V: TRBV2
J: TRBJ2-7
CDR3: CATRGQSYEQYF

V: TRBV24-1
J: TRBJ2-1
CDR3: CATTMLGGGINEQFF

V: TRBV30
J: TRBJ1-4
CDR3: CAWSLRQGSTNEKLFF

V: TRBV28
J: TRBJ1-3
CDR3: CASHGTDSGNTIYF

V: TRBV28
J: TRBJ1-4
CDR3: CASSTSANQEKLFF

V: TRBV11-2
J: TRBJ1-5
CDR3: CASSLGQTSNQPQHF

V: TRBV6-2/TRBV6-3
J: TRBJ2-1
CDR3: CASSRTGWNEQFF

V: TRBV5-1
J: TRBJ2-1
CDR3: CASSLIGTGKNEQFF

V: TRBV2
J: TRBJ1-5
CDR3: CASSEEDIEVEQPQHF

V: TRBV7-9
J: TRBJ1-2
CDR3: CASSPILSPHLEGTYGYTF

V: TRBV7-3
J: TRBJ2-1
CDR3: CASSRTSAGQYNEQFF

V: TRBV18
J: TRBJ2-5
CDR3: CASSPQGGATETQYF

V: TRBV14
J: TRBJ2-7
CDR3: CASSRRSRSYEQYF